This TCR beta chain appears in the sequencing data of a study of T cells in Graves' hyperthyroidism and ophthalmopathy. Overall study findings and caveats: Researchers found most expanded thyroid clonotypes above 0.001 in blood as well.

CDR1 SGHRS and CDR2 YFSETQ come from the germline V gene. V gave up 3 bases and J gave up 3 bases; unmatched junction bases: 7. The CDR3 consists of 15 residues. Diagnoses used clinical symptoms, serum thyroxine and TRAb, thyroid ultrasound and orbital computed tomography. Before ophthalmopathy appeared, progressors gave blood at initial hyperthyroidism diagnosis. Out of roughly 10 ml of fresh peripheral blood came the PBMCs. Template material for amplifying TCR beta CDR3 regions consisted of RNA transcripts. An initial round of RT-PCR targeting the TCR CDR3 relied on the HTBI primer set. TCRdb analysed the multiplex PCR reads with MiXCR anew, one entry per CDR3 protein. The sample includes 600,000 to 850,000 distinct CDR3 sequences, under 20% seen only once; the top ten take approximately 16%. This clonotype was found many times. The antigen remains unidentified.

This TCR was recovered from a woman in her 50s with Graves' hyperthyroidism that later progressed to Graves' ophthalmopathy. The V call is TRBV5-1, the J call TRBJ1-1; 8 bases line up with TRBD1. Material for sequencing was blood. The CDR3 protein is CASSSQGARDTEAFF. The CDR3 region has the DNA TGCGCCAGCAGCTCCCAGGGGGCGCGAGACACTGAAGCTTTCTTT.